These 14 T cell receptor beta chains share one sample of origin, sequenced in a study of T cell responses to AZD1222 COVID-19 vaccine. Profiling relied on immunoSEQ multiplex PCR, and the TCRdb table lists in-frame clones only, not all of them. The sample lists around 140,000 clones; 91% were seen once. The sequenced sample was peripheral blood, obtained 28 days after the second AZD1222 dose. All receptors come from an adult who received the AZD1222 COVID-19 vaccine.

V is TRBV5-6 and J is TRBJ1-2; 7 bases match TRBD1. CDR1 and CDR2 from the germline V gene are SGHDT and YYEEEE. There are 16 residues in the CDR3. The V and J ends lost 4 bases and 5 bases, in that order; junction bases with no gene match: 14. The CDR3 loop reads CASSLLTGNGGYGYTF. CDR3 DNA: TGTGCCAGCAGCCTCTTGACAGGGAACGGGGGATATGGCTACACCTTC.

The chain has TRBV30 and TRBJ2-7, with 8 nucleotides matching TRBD1. CDR1 GTSNPN and CDR2 SVGIG come from the germline V gene (reference sequence). J lost 8 bases, V lost 1 base, and 4 bases had no gene match. This CDR3 is 12 amino acids long. The CDR3 sequence: CAWSGTGRQQYF. The CDR3 nucleotides are TGTGCCTGGAGTGGGACAGGGAGGCAGCAGTACTTC.

The chain has TRBV7-8 and TRBJ2-1; D gene ambiguous. Trimming cost V 4 bases and J 5 bases, with 9 bases left between them. Germline CDR1 is SGHVS and CDR2 is FQNEAQ. The CDR3 is made up of 13 amino acids. Here the CDR3 reads CASSSLPNNEQFF. CDR3 nucleotides: TGTGCCAGCAGCTCCCTACCAAACAATGAGCAGTTCTTC.

The J gene is TRBJ1-2, the V gene TRBV18; no reliable D call. There are 15 residues in the CDR3. Per germline, CDR1 KGHSH and CDR2 LQKENI. Trimming shortened V by 2 bases and J by 8 bases, and 18 bases separated the two germline ends. The CDR3 sequence is CASSPGMGVARGYTF. CDR3 DNA: TGTGCCAGCTCACCAGGGATGGGCGTAGCGCGAGGCTACACCTTC.

The chain recombines TRBV4-3 with TRBJ1-4; maybe TRBD1 (5 bases). The germline gives CDR1 LGHNA, CDR2 YSLEER. V was trimmed by 0 bases and J by 7 bases, leaving 12 bases between them. This CDR3 comprises 15 residues. The DNA of the CDR3 is TGCGCCAGCAGCCAAGATGGGGGTTATTCTGAAAAACTGTTTTTT. Translated, it gives CASSQDGGYSEKLFF.

The rearrangement links TRBV24-1 to TRBJ2-1; 12 bases are a match to TRBD2. Germline V gene sequence: CDR1 KGHDR, CDR2 SFDVKD. The CDR3 is made up of 16 amino acids. Trimming cost V 3 bases and J 10 bases; bases outside gene matches: 9. This chain's CDR3 is CATSDLSSGRAVEQFF. CDR3 sequence (DNA): TGTGCCACCAGTGATCTCTCTAGCGGGAGGGCCGTAGAGCAGTTCTTC.

This clone was detected only a few times. The chain couples TRBV11-2 to TRBJ1-6, with 10 bases lining up with TRBD1. The V segment lost 7 bases and the J segment 5 bases; nucleotides outside the gene matches: 2. From germline, CDR1 is SGHAT and CDR2 FQNNGV. The CDR3 consists of 14 residues. In DNA, the CDR3 is TGTGCCAGCAAGGGACAGGGGAATAATTCACCCCTCCACTTT. This sequence encodes CASKGQGNNSPLHF.

This rearrangement joins TRBV7-6 to TRBJ2-1, with TRBD1 as a possible D gene (7 bases). The CDR3 covers 18 residues. Germline CDR1 and CDR2: SGHVS and FNYEAQ. Trimming left V 0 bases short and J 5 bases short, with 20 bases between. The CDR3 sequence is CASSLASRQGGFNNEQFF. The CDR3 DNA reads as TGTGCCAGCAGCTTAGCGAGTCGGCAGGGGGGTTTTAACAATGAGCAGTTCTTC.

This chain joins TRBV10-1 and TRBJ1-3; 7 bases align to TRBD1. Germline CDR1 and CDR2: WNHNN and SYGVQD (reference sequence). With V trimmed by 5 bases and J by 0 bases, 22 bases remained unmatched. This CDR3 region has 21 residues. The CDR3 sequence is CASSSGQLYPVAKISGNTIYF. The CDR3 DNA reads as TGCGCCAGCAGTTCGGGACAGCTATACCCCGTGGCGAAAATCTCTGGAAACACCATATATTTT.

The V gene is TRBV18, the J gene TRBJ1-1, with TRBD1 matching 7 bases. The junction had 6 bases not matched to a gene; V was cut back by 7 bases and J by 10 bases. The V gene's germline CDR1 is KGHSH and CDR2 LQKENI. CDR3 length equals 11 residues. CDR3 sequence (DNA): TGTGCCAGCTTGGCGAGGGGGCGAGCTTTCTTT. Translating gives CASLARGRAFF.

V is TRBV5-1 and J is TRBJ1-4, with 7 bases aligning to TRBD1. Germline assignment: CDR1 SGHRS and CDR2 YFSETQ. The CDR3 has 16 residues. The V gene end was trimmed by 4 bases and the J gene end by 4 bases; junction bases not matched to a gene: 10. The DNA of the CDR3 is TGCGCCAGCAGCCTTGGGGGACAGCAGGGTAATGAAAAACTGTTTTTT. This codes for CASSLGGQQGNEKLFF.

V usage is TRBV11-3 and J usage is TRBJ2-5, with TRBD2 matching 10 bases. V lost 4 bases, J lost 0 bases, and 5 bases stayed unmatched. This CDR3 spans 16 amino acids. The germline V gene encodes CDR1 SGHNT and CDR2 YENEEA. The CDR3 DNA follows: TGTGCCAGCAGCTCTCGGACTAGCGGATACCAAGAGACCCAGTACTTC. Translated: CASSSRTSGYQETQYF.

This sequence joins TRBV19 and TRBJ1-2; 7 bases are shared with TRBD1. The CDR3 covers 16 residues. Per germline, CDR1 LNHDA and CDR2 SQIVND (reference sequence). V lost 3 bases and J lost 3; bases outside the gene matches: 10. The CDR3 DNA reads as TGTGCCAGTAGTATCGGGGTGGGACAGCCCTACTATGGCTACACCTTC. Its protein product is CASSIGVGQPYYGYTF.

About this clone: The same CDR3 also results from other DNA sequences found in this sample. The chain joins TRBV2 to TRBJ1-5, with a possible D match to TRBD1 (5 bases). CDR1 is SNHLY, CDR2 FYNNEI, per germline. V was trimmed by 6 bases and J by 2 bases, leaving 11 bases between them. The CDR3 has 14 amino acids. CDR3 sequence: CASSGARGNQPQHF. The DNA of the CDR3 is TGTGCCAGCAGCGGGGCAAGGGGCAATCAGCCCCAGCATTTT.